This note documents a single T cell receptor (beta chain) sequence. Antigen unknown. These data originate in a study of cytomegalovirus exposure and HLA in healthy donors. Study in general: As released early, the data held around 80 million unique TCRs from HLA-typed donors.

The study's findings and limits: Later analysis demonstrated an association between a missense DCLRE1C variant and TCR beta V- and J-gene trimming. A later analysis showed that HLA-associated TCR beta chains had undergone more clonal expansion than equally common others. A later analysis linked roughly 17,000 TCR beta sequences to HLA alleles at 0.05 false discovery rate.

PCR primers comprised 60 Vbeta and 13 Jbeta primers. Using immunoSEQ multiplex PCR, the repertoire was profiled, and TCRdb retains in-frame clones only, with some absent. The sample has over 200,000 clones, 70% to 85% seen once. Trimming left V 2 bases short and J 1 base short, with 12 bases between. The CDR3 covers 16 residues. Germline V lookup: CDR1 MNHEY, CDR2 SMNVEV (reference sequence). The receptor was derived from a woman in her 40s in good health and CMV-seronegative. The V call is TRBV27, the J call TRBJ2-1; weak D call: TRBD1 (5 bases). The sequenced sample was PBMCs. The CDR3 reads CASSLIGEGSYNEQFF. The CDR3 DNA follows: TGTGCCAGCAGTTTAATAGGGGAAGGATCCTACAATGAGCAGTTCTTC.